This passage covers 15 T cell receptor beta chains from one sample sequenced in a study of shared clonotypes between healthy human individuals. Repertoires were generated with immunoSEQ multiplex PCR, while TCRdb's copy carries only in-frame clones and drops some. The sample carries a few million clones, 85% to 95% recorded once. The sequenced sample was naive CD4+ T cells from PBMCs. Subset of the sample: CD45RA+ positively selected. The origin of the receptors is a man between 18 and 35 years old in good health. Some clones in this sample may be carry-over from other donors' samples.

The rearrangement links TRBV28 to TRBJ1-2; D might be TRBD1 (6 bases). The germline V gene has CDR1 MDHEN and CDR2 SYDVKM. This CDR3 contains 14 residues. Trimming removed 5 bases from V and 1 base from J, with 11 bases in between. CDR3 amino acids: CASSGGIGNYGYTF. CDR3 nucleotides: TGTGCCAGCAGTGGGGGCATTGGTAACTATGGCTACACCTTC.

This clone has just a few counts. The same CDR3 can be traced to other DNA sequences in this sample. The chain has TRBV29-1 and TRBJ1-2, with TRBD1 as a possible D gene (5 bases). V lost 4 bases and J 4 bases, leaving 7 bases between the germline ends. The CDR3 runs 11 residues. Germline V CDR1 and CDR2: SQVTM, ANQGSEA. The CDR3 DNA reads TGCAGCGTTGGACAGTCCTATGGCTACACCTTC. This codes for CSVGQSYGYTF.

The rearrangement links TRBV7-3 to TRBJ2-2, with D unresolved. This CDR3 comprises 14 residues. With 1 base removed from V and 7 bases from J, the gap between germline ends came to 10 bases. CDR1 and CDR2 from the germline V gene are SGHTA and FQGTGA. The CDR3 sequence is CASSLRSGGGELFF. In DNA form, the CDR3 reads TGTGCCAGCAGCTTAAGGTCCGGCGGCGGGGAGCTGTTTTTT.

This clone was detected a few times. The chain couples TRBV7-2 to TRBJ1-1; weak D call: TRBD1 (5 bases). Germline V gene sequence: CDR1 SGHTA, CDR2 FQGNSA. V shed 6 bases and J shed 13 bases, with 24 bases lying between them. The CDR3 covers 14 residues. The chain's CDR3 is CASRTRTLGLKLFF. The CDR3 coding sequence is TGTGCCAGCAGGACCCGGACACTGGGATTGAAGCTTTTCTTT.

The chain carries TRBV14 and TRBJ2-5; D remains ambiguous. Germline V gene lookup returns CDR1 SGHDN and CDR2 FVKESK. This CDR3 has 12 amino acids. The V and J ends lost 4 bases and 0 bases respectively, with 3 bases between them. In DNA, the CDR3 is TGTGCCAGCAGCCCGTACCAAGAGACCCAGTACTTC. Residues: CASSPYQETQYF.

The genes are TRBV4-1 and TRBJ2-7, with 9 bases fitting TRBD1. This CDR3 comprises 14 residues. Germline V gene data show CDR1 as MGHRA and CDR2 as YSYEKL. Trimming at V came to 1 base and at J to 5 bases, leaving 3 bases not matched to a gene. Here the CDR3 DNA reads TGCGCCAGCAGCCAAGGGACAGGGGCCCACGAGCAGTACTTC. It encodes CASSQGTGAHEQYF.

The V and J genes are TRBV4-3 and TRBJ1-2; no definite D call. CDR1 and CDR2 from the germline V gene are LGHNA and YSLEER. There are 14 residues in the CDR3. Trimming pared 0 bases from V and 8 bases from J, leaving 13 bases between. CDR3: CASSQDLSFGGYTF. The CDR3 region has the DNA TGCGCCAGCAGCCAAGATCTGAGCTTCGGCGGCTACACCTTC.

The rearrangement uses TRBV5-1 and TRBJ2-7; TRBD1 might be the D (6 bases). V lost 4 bases, J lost 6 bases, and 17 bases lay in between. The V gene's germline CDR1 is SGHRS and CDR2 YFSETQ. CDR3 size: 14 residues. The CDR3: CASSPARGQAEQYF. The CDR3 region has the DNA TGCGCCAGCAGCCCTGCCAGGGGACAAGCCGAGCAGTACTTC.

The V gene is TRBV6-5, the J gene TRBJ2-3; no reliable D call. This CDR3 is built from 14 residues. The V gene's germline CDR1 is MNHEY and CDR2 SVGAGI. The ends were cut back, 3 bases at V and 3 bases at J, with 10 bases in the middle. DNA for the CDR3: TGTGCCAGCAGTTATGGGGATAATACAGATACGCAGTATTTT. Amino acid sequence: CASSYGDNTDTQYF.

This chain links TRBV20-1 with TRBJ2-1; a weak D match, TRBD2 (5 bases). This CDR3 spans 11 amino acids. The V and J ends lost 7 bases and 6 bases respectively, with 10 bases between them. Germline assignment: CDR1 DFQATT and CDR2 SNEGSKA (reference sequence). CDR3: CSVSLANEQFF. CDR3 coding DNA: TGCAGTGTTAGCCTAGCCAATGAGCAGTTCTTC.

The chain joins TRBV20-1 to TRBJ1-1; 7 bases map to TRBD1. The CDR3 is 11 amino acids. After removal of 2 bases from V and 10 bases from J, the junction contained 4 bases not matched to a gene. CDR1 is DFQATT, CDR2 SNEGSKA, per germline (reference sequence). CDR3 protein: CSARRTGVAFF. CDR3 bases: TGCAGTGCTAGAAGAACAGGGGTAGCTTTCTTT.

The chain links TRBV29-1 to TRBJ2-2, with D perhaps TRBD1 or TRBD2 (5 bases each). CDR3 length equals 15 residues. The germline V and J ends were trimmed by 4 bases and 4 bases, with 16 bases remaining between them. The germline V gene has CDR1 SQVTM and CDR2 ANQGSEA. The CDR3 nucleotides read TGCAGCGTTGTCCGGGGCGCAGACTTCACCGGGGAGCTGTTTTTT. Translation gives CSVVRGADFTGELFF.

The chain is built from TRBV7-6 and TRBJ2-7; a possible D gene is TRBD1 (6 bases). The CDR3 is made up of 16 amino acids. Germline CDR1 and CDR2: SGHVS and FNYEAQ. V gave up 5 bases and J gave up 5 bases, with 22 bases separating them. CDR3 nucleotide sequence: TGTGCCAGCAGCCCAGTGAGGGGGACATCCTGGGACGAGCAGTACTTC. Translation: CASSPVRGTSWDEQYF.

V gene TRBV7-3 combines with J gene TRBJ2-7, with D possibly TRBD1 on 5 matching bases. V dropped 4 bases and J dropped 3 bases, with 19 bases sitting between them. Germline V CDR1 and CDR2: SGHTA, FQGTGA. The CDR3 loop spans 16 amino acids. Here the CDR3 reads CASSSPGVAGLYEQYF. The CDR3 DNA reads as TGTGCCAGCAGCTCCCCCGGTGTCGCAGGGCTCTACGAGCAGTACTTC.

V and J are TRBV29-1 and TRBJ1-4, with no clear D. The length of the CDR3 is 13 residues. Germline-derived CDR1 and CDR2 are SQVTM and ANQGSEA. Trimming took off 5 bases at V and 6 bases at J, with 13 bases between the two ends. The CDR3 is CSVRSVRDEKLFF. In nucleotides, the CDR3 is TGCAGCGTTCGATCTGTTCGGGATGAAAAACTGTTTTTT.